The clone carrying this T cell receptor beta chain was seen repeatedly, ten times or more. The antigen is unknown. These data are taken from a study of CD8 T cells in ankylosing spondylitis. The CDR3 totals 14 residues. Germline V lookup: CDR1 SGHRS, CDR2 YFSETQ. V gave up 1 base and J gave up 5 bases, with 10 bases separating them. Findings and caveats of the study: Seemingly characteristic of ankylosing spondylitis blood was a TCR beta motif consisting of under 10 highly homologous variants. Disease-linked clones were found to be CD8+ and relatively rare in peripheral blood. Significant enrichment of disease-linked clones was reported in matched ankylosing spondylitis synovial fluid.

In TCRdb, the 5' RACE reads were re-called with MiXCR into one record per CDR3 protein. Here the sample spans fewer than 550,000 distinct CDR3 sequences, approximately 5.3% being singletons. Specimen: blood, either unsorted or a sorted T cell fraction (not recorded which). The TCR sequence derives from a male donor with ankylosing spondylitis. The chain joins TRBV5-1 to TRBJ2-1; D remains unclear. For the CDR3, the DNA is TGCGCCAGCAGCTTGTCTGTGGAAAACAATGAGCAGTTCTTC. Its translation is CASSLSVENNEQFF.